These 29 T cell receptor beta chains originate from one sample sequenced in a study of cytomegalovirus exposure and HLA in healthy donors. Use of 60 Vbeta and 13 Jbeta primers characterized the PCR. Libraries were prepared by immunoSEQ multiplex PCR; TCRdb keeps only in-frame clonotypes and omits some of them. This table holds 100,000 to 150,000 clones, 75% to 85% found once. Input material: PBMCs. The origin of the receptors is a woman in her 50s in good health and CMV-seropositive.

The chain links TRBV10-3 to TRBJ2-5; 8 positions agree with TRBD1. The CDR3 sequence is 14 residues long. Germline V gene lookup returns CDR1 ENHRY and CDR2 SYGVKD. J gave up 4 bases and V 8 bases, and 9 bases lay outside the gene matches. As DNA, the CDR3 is TGTGCCATCGCCCCAGGGGGCGCGGGAGAGACCCAGTACTTC. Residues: CAIAPGGAGETQYF.

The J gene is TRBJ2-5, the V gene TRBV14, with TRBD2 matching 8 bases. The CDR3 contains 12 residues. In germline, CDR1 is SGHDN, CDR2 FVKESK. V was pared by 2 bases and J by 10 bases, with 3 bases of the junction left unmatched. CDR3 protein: CASSQLGRDQYF. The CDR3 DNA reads TGTGCCAGCAGCCAACTCGGGAGGGACCAGTACTTC.

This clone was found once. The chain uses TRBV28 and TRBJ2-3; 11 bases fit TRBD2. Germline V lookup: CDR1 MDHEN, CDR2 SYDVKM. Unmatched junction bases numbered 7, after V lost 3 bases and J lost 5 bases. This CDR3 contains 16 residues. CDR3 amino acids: CASSFRLAGFQDTQYF. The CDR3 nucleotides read TGTGCCAGCAGTTTCCGACTAGCGGGATTCCAAGATACGCAGTATTTT.

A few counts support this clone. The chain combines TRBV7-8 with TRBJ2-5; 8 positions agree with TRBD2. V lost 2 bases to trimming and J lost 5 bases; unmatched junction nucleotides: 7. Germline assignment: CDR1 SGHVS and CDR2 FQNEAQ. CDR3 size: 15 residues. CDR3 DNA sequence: TGTGCCAGCAGCTTAACGGGGGGGACTAGGGAGACCCAGTACTTC. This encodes CASSLTGGTRETQYF.

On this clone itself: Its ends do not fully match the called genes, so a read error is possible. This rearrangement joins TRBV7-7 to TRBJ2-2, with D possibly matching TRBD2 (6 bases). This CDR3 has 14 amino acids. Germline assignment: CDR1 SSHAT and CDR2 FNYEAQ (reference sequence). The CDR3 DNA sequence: TGTGCTAGCAGCCGGGACTTTAACACCGGGGAGCTGTTTTTT. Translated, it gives CASSRDFNTGELFF.

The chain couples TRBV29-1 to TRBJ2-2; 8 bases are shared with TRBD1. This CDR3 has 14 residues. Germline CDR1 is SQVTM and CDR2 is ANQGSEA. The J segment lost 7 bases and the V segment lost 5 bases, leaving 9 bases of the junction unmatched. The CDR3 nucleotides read TGCAGCGTTAAATGGCAGGGGGCAGGCGGGGAGCTGTTTTTT. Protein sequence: CSVKWQGAGGELFF.

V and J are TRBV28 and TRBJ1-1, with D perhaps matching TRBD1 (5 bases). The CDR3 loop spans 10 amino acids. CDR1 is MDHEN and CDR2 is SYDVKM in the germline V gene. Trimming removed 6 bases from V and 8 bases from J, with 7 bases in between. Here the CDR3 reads CASRHREAFF. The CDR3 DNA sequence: TGTGCCAGCAGGCACAGGGAAGCTTTCTTT.

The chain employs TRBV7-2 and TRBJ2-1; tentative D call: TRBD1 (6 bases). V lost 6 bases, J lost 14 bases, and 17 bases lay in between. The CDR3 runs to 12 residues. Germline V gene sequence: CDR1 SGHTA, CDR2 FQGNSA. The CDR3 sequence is CASSPDRRTEFF. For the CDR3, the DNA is TGTGCCAGCAGTCCAGACAGGCGTACGGAGTTCTTC. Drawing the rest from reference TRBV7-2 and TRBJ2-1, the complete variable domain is GAGVSQSPSNKVTEKGKDVELRCDPISGHTALYWYRQSLGQGLEFLIYFQGNSAPDKSGLPSDRFSAERTGGSVSTLTIQRTQQEDSAVYLCASSPDRRTEFFGPGTRLTVL.

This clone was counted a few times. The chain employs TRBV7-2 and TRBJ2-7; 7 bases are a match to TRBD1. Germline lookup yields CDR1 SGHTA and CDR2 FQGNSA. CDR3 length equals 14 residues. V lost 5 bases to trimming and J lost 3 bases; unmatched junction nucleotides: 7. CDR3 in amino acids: CASSARDSYYEQYF. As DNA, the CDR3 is TGTGCCAGCAGCGCCCGGGACAGCTACTACGAGCAGTACTTC.

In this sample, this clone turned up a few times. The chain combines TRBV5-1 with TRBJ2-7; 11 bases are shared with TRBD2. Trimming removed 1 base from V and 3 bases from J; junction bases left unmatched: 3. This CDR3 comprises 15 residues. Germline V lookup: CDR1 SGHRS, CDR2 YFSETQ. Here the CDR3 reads CASSLTSGGIYEQYF. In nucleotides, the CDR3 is TGCGCCAGCAGCTTGACTAGCGGGGGAATCTACGAGCAGTACTTC.

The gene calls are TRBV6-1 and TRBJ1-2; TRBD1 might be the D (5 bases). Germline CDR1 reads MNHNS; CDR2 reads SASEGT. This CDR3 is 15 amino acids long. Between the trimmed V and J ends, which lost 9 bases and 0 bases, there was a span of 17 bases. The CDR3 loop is CASQLGGLTNYGYTF. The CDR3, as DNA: TGTGCCAGTCAATTGGGGGGGTTGACTAACTATGGCTACACCTTC.

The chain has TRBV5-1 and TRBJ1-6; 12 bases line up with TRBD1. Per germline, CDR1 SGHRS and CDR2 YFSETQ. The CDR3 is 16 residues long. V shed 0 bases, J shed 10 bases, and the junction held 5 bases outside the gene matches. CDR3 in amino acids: CASSLVGQGADSPLHF. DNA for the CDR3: TGCGCCAGCAGCTTGGTGGGACAGGGGGCTGACTCACCCCTCCACTTT.

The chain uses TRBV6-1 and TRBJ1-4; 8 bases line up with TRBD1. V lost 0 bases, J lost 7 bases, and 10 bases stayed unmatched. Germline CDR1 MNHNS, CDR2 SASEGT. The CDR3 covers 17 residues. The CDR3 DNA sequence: TGTGCCAGCAGTGAAGCGTCCTGGGGGACAGGCCTTGAAAAACTGTTTTTT. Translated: CASSEASWGTGLEKLFF.

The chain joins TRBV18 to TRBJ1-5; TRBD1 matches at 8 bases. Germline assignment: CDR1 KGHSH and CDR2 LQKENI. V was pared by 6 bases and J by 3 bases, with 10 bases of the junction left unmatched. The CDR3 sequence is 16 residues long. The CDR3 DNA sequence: TGTGCCAGCTCCCTAGGGGCAGGGGGCTTCAATCAGCCCCAGCATTTT. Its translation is CASSLGAGGFNQPQHF.

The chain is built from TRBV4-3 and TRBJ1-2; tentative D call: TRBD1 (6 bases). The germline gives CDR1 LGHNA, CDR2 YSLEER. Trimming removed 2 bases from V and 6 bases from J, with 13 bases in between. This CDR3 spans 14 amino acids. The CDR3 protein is CASSQIQGRDGYTF. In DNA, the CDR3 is TGCGCCAGCAGCCAAATACAGGGACGTGATGGCTACACCTTC.

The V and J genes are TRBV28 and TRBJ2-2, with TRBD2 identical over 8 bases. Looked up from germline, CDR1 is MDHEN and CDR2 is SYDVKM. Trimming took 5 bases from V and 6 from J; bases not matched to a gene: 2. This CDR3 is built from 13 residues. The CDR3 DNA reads TGTGCCAGCAGTCCGGGGGGGGCCGGGGAGCTGTTTTTT. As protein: CASSPGGAGELFF. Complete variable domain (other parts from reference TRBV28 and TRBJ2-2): DVKVTQSSRYLVKRTGEKVFLECVQDMDHENMFWYRQDPGLGLRLIYFSYDVKMKEKGDIPEGYSVSREKKERFSLILESASTNQTSMYLCASSPGGAGELFFGEGSRLTVL.

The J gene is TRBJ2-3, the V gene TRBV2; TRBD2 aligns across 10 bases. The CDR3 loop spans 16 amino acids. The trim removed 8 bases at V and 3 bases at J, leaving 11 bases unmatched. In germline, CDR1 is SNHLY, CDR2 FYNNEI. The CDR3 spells CASRAHGLAETDTQYF. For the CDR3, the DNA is TGTGCCAGCCGCGCCCACGGACTAGCGGAAACAGATACGCAGTATTTT.

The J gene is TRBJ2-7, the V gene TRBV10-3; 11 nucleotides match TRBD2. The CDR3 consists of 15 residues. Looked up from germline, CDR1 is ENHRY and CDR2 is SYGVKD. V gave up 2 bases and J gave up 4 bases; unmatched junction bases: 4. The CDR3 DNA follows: TGTGCCATCAGTGAGGGGCTAGCGGGAGGTTACGAGCAGTACTTC. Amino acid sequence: CAISEGLAGGYEQYF.

The CDR3 spells CASSREMPGLYNEQFF. Here the CDR3 DNA reads TGTGCCAGCAGCCGAGAGATGCCGGGACTGTACAATGAGCAGTTCTTC. The V gene is TRBV28, the J gene TRBJ2-1, with D possibly being TRBD2 (6 bases). Per the germline V gene, CDR1 is MDHEN and CDR2 is SYDVKM. Trimming left V 6 bases short and J 4 bases short, with 19 bases between. The CDR3 has 16 amino acids.

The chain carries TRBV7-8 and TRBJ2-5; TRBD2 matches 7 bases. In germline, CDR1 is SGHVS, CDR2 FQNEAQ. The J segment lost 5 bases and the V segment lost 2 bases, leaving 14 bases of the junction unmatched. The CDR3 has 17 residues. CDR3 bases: TGTGCCAGCAGCTTAACAAGCTCCGGGGGGTTTGGGGAGACCCAGTACTTC. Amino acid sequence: CASSLTSSGGFGETQYF.

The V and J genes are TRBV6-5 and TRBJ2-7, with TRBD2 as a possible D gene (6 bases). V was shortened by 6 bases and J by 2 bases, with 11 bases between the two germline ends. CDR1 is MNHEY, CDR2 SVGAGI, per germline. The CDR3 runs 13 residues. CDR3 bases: TGTGCCAGCAGGCGGGATTCAACCTACGAGCAGTACTTC. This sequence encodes CASRRDSTYEQYF.

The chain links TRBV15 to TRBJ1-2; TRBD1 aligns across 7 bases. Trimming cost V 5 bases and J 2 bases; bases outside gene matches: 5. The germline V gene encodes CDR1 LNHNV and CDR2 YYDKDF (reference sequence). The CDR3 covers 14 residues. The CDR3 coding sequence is TGTGCCACCAGCCGAAACAGGGGAAACTATGGCTACACCTTC. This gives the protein CATSRNRGNYGYTF.

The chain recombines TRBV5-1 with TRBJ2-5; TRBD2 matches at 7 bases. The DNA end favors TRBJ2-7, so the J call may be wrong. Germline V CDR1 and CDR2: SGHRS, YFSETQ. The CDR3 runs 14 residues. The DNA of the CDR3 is TGCGCCAGCAGCTTGGGCGGGAGCTCCTACGAGCAGTACTTC. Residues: CASSLGGSSYEQYF.

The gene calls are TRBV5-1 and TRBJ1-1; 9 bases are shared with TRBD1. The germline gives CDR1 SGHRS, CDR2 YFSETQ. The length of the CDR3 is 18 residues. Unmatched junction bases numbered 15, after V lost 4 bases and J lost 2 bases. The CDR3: CASSPQPAGTGKNTEAFF. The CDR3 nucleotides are TGCGCCAGCAGCCCGCAACCCGCGGGGACAGGGAAAAACACTGAAGCTTTCTTT.

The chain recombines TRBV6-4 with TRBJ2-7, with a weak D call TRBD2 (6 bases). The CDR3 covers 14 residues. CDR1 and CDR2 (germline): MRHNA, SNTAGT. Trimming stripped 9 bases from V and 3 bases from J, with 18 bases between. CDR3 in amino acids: CARRTGTGYYEQYF. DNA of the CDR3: TGTGCCAGAAGGACCGGGACTGGCTACTACGAGCAGTACTTC.

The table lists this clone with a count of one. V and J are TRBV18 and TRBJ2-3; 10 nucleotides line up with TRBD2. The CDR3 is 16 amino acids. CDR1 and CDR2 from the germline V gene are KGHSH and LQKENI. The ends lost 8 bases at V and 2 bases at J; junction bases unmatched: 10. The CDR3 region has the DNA TGTGCCAGCCGACCAAGAAGCGGGGGGGTCACAGATACGCAGTATTTT. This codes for CASRPRSGGVTDTQYF.

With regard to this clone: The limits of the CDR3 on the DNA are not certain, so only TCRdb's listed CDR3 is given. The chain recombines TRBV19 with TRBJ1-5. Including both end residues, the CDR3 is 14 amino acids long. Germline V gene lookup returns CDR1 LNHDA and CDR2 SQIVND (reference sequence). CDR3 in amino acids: CATRRVGGGSSWHF.

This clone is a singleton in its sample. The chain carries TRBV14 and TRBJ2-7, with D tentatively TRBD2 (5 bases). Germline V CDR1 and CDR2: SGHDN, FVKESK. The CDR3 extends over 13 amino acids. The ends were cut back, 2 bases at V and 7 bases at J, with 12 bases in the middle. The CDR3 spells CASSQSRTGEQYF. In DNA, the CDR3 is TGTGCCAGCAGCCAATCAAGGACGGGGGAGCAGTACTTC.

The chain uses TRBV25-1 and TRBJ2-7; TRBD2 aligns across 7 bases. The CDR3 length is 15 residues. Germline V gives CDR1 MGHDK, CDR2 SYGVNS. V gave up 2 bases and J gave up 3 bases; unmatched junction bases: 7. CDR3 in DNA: TGTGCCAGCAGTGAAACGACTAGCAGCCTCTACGAGCAGTACTTC. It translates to CASSETTSSLYEQYF.